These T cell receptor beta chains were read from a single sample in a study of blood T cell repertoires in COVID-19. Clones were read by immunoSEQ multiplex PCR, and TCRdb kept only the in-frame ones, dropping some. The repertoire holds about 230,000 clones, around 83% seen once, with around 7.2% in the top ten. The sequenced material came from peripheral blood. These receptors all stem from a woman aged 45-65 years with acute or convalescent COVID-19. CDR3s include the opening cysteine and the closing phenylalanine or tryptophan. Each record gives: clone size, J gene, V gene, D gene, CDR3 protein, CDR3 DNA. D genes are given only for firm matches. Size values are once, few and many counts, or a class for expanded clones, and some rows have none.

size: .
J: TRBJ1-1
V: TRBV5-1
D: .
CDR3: CASRLGSENTEAFF
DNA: TGCGCCAGCAGACTCGGGTCCGAGAACACTGAAGCTTTCTTT

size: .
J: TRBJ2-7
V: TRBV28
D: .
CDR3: CASTGDSYEQYF
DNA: TGTGCCAGCACCGGTGACTCCTACGAGCAGTACTTC

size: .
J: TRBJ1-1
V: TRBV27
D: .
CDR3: CASSLRLRAFF
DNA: TGTGCCAGCAGTTTGCGGTTGCGAGCTTTCTTT

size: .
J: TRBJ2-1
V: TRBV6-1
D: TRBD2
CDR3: CASSDSGLAASDNEQFF
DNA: TGTGCCAGCAGTGATAGCGGACTAGCGGCCAGCGACAATGAGCAGTTCTTC

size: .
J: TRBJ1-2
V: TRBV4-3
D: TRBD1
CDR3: CASSPGTGDGYTF
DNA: TGCGCCAGCAGCCCCGGGACAGGGGATGGCTACACCTTC

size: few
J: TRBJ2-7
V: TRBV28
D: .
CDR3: CASSPPDSPYGQYF
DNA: TGTGCCAGCAGTCCGCCGGACTCGCCTTACGGGCAGTACTTC

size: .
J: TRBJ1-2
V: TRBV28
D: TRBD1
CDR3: CASRPDRVANYGYTF
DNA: TGTGCCAGCAGACCCGACAGGGTAGCTAACTATGGCTACACCTTC

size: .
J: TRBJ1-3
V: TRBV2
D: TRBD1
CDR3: CASTRTGAGNTIYF
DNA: TGTGCCAGCACTCGGACAGGGGCTGGAAACACCATATATTTT

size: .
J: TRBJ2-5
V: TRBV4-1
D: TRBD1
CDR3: CASRKTGEETQYF
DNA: TGCGCCAGCCGTAAGACAGGGGAAGAGACCCAGTACTTC

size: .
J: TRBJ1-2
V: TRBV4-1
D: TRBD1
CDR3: CASSVNSGTGIYYGYTF
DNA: TGCGCCAGCAGCGTCAACTCCGGGACAGGGATTTATTATGGCTACACCTTC

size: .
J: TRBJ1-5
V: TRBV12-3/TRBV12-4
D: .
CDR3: CASSPGQNQPQHF
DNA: TGTGCCAGCAGCCCGGGACAAAATCAGCCCCAGCATTTT

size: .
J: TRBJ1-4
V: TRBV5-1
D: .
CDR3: CASSLGQVVGEKLFF
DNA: TGCGCCAGCAGCTTGGGACAGGTTGTGGGTGAAAAACTGTTTTTT

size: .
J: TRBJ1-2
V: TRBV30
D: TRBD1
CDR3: CAWEKDRGSGYTF
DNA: TGTGCCTGGGAGAAGGACAGGGGTTCTGGCTACACCTTC

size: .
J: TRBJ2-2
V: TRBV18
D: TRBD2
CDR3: CASSETSGRNGELFF
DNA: TGTGCCAGCTCCGAGACTAGCGGGAGGAACGGGGAGCTGTTTTTT

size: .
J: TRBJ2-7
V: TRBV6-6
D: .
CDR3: CASTHPLGEQYF
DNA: TGTGCCAGCACCCACCCCCTAGGCGAGCAGTACTTC

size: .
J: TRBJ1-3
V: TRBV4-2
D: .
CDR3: CASSQFVTTAFSGNTIYF
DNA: TGTGCCAGCAGCCAATTTGTCACAACCGCCTTCTCTGGAAACACCATATATTTT

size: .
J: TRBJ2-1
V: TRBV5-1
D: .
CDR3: CASSLVLAGSYNEQFF
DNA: TGCGCCAGCAGCTTGGTTCTAGCAGGCTCCTACAATGAGCAGTTCTTC

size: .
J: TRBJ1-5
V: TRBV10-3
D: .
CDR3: CAIREDSPRGNQPQHF
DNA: TGTGCCATCAGGGAGGACAGCCCAAGGGGCAATCAGCCCCAGCATTTT

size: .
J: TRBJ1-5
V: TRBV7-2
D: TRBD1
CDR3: CASSLAGQVVQPQHF
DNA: TGTGCCAGCAGCTTAGCGGGACAGGTGGTTCAGCCCCAGCATTTT

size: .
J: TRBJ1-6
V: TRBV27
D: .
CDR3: CASSLSRGGVDSPLHF
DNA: TGTGCCAGCAGTTTAAGTCGAGGGGGAGTCGATTCACCCCTCCACTTT

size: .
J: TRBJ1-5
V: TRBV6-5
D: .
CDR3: CASSSTGRGNQPQHF
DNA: TGTGCCAGCAGCTCTACAGGGCGCGGCAATCAGCCCCAGCATTTT

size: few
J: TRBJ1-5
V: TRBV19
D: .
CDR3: CASVGGKASQPQHF
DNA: TGTGCCAGTGTGGGAGGGAAGGCAAGTCAGCCCCAGCATTTT

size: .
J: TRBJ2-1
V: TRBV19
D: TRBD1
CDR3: CASSLRGQGLNEQFF
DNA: TGTGCCAGTAGCCTCCGGGGACAGGGCCTCAATGAGCAGTTCTTC

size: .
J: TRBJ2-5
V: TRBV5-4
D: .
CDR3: CASTEGARETQYF
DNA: TGTGCCAGCACCGAGGGAGCAAGAGAGACCCAGTACTTC

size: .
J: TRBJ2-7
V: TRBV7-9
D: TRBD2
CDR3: CASSLGTSGNDEQYF
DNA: TGTGCCAGCAGCTTGGGGACTAGCGGGAACGACGAGCAGTACTTC

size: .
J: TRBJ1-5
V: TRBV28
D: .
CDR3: CASSQGPGPQHF
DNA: TGTGCCAGCAGTCAGGGCCCGGGGCCCCAGCATTTT

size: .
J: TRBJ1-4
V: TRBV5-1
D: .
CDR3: CASSESQGTNEKLFF
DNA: TGCGCCAGCAGCGAGTCACAGGGAACTAATGAAAAACTGTTTTTT

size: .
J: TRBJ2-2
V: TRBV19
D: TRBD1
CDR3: CASRDRGTGELFF
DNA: TGTGCCAGTAGGGACAGGGGAACCGGGGAGCTGTTTTTT

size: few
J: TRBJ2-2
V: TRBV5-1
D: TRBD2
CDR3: CASSPGLFTGELFF
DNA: TGCGCCAGCAGCCCGGGACTATTCACCGGGGAGCTGTTTTTT

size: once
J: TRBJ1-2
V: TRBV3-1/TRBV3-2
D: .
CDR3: CASSEPFQGNYGYTF
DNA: TGTGCCAGCAGCGAACCCTTTCAGGGAAACTATGGCTACACCTTC

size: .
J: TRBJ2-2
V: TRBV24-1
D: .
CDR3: CATSDPDSTGELFF
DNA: TGTGCCACCAGTGACCCTGACTCCACCGGGGAGCTGTTTTTT

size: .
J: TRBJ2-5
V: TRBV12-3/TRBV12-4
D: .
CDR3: CASSLTAQETQYF
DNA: TGTGCCAGCAGCTTGACAGCGCAAGAGACCCAGTACTTC

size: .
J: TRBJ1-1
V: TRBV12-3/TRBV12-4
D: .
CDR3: CASRRDTEAFF
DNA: TGTGCCAGCAGGCGAGACACTGAAGCTTTCTTT

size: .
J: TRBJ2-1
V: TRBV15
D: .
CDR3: CATSRYLGDINNEQFF
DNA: TGTGCCACCAGCAGATATCTCGGTGACATTAACAATGAGCAGTTCTTC

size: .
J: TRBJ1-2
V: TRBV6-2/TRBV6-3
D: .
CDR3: CASSRGLNYGYTF
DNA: TGTGCCAGCAGCAGGGGTCTGAACTATGGCTACACCTTC

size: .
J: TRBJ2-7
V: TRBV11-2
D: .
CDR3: CASSLGGGEQYF
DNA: TGTGCCAGCAGCTTAGGCGGCGGGGAGCAGTACTTC

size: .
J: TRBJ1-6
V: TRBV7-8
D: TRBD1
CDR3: CASSPGGGNNSPLHF
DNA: TGTGCCAGCAGCCCAGGGGGAGGAAATAATTCACCCCTCCACTTT

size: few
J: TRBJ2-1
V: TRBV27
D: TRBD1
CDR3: CASSVRDSFDEQFF
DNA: TGTGCCAGCAGTGTTAGGGACAGCTTCGATGAGCAGTTCTTC

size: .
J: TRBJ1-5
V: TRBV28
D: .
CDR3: CASSLSGVNQPQHF
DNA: TGTGCCAGCAGTTTATCAGGGGTGAATCAGCCCCAGCATTTT

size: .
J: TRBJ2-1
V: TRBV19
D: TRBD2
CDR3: CASSGPGLAGWYEQFF
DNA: TGTGCCAGTAGTGGACCAGGACTAGCGGGATGGTATGAGCAGTTCTTC

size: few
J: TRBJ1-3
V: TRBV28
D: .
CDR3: CARGVGTPLSGNTIYF
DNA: TGTGCCCGGGGGGTCGGGACACCACTCTCTGGAAACACCATATATTTT

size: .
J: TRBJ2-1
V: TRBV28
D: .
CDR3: CASSGGVAQAYNEQFF
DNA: TGTGCCAGCAGTGGCGGGGTCGCACAGGCCTACAATGAGCAGTTCTTC

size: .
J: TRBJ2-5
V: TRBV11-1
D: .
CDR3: CASSLGGTTEETQYF
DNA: TGTGCCAGCAGCTTAGGGGGGACAACGGAAGAGACCCAGTACTTC

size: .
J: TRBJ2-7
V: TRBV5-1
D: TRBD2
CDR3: CASRGGSSYEQYF
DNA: TGCGCCAGCAGGGGGGGGAGCTCCTACGAGCAGTACTTC

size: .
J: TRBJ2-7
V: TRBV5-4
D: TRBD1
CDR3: CASSLVRGQGAGEQYF
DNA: TGTGCCAGCAGCTTGGTCAGGGGGCAGGGGGCAGGAGAGCAGTACTTC

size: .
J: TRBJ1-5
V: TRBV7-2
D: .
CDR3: CASSLVVGSGQPQHF
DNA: TGTGCCAGCAGCTTAGTTGTAGGTAGCGGGCAGCCCCAGCATTTT

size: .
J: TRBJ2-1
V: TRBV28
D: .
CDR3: CASSDGASYNEQFF
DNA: TGTGCCAGCAGTGACGGAGCCTCCTACAATGAGCAGTTCTTC

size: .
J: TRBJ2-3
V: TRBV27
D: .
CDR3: CASTRGGTDTQYF
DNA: TGTGCCAGCACCAGGGGTGGAACAGATACGCAGTATTTT

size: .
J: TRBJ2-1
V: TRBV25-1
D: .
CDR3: CASSPRSEQFF
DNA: TGTGCCAGCAGTCCCCGCAGTGAGCAGTTCTTC

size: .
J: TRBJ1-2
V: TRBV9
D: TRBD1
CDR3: CASSARQGSYGYTF
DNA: TGTGCCAGCAGCGCCCGACAGGGGTCCTATGGCTACACCTTC

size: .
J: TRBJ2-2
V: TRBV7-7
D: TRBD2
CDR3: CASSHNPSGNTGELFF
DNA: TGTGCTAGCAGCCATAACCCTAGCGGGAACACCGGGGAGCTGTTTTTT

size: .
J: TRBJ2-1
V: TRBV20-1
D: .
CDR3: CSASTASYNEQFF
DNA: TGCAGTGCTAGTACTGCGTCCTACAATGAGCAGTTCTTC

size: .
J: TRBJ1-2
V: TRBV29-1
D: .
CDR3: CSVASTEKNYGYTF
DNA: TGCAGCGTTGCTTCGACGGAGAAAAACTATGGCTACACCTTC